This is a list of T cell receptor beta chains from one sample in a study of siplizumab effects on memory and regulatory T cells. Sequencing was performed with immunoSEQ multiplex PCR; in TCRdb, only in-frame clones are kept and a portion is missing. The table shows 100,000 or so clones, with around 92% occurring only once. Sequenced material: CD4+ T cells sorted from blood. Receptors originate from a human donor in good health. Some clones in this sample may be carry-over from other donors' samples. Each CDR3 is given with its conserved first and last residue. Fields, in order: clone size, J gene, V gene, CDR3 protein. The listing skips clone size in some rows; elsewhere it reads once, few, many or a size class.

>-|TRBJ2-6|TRBV5-4
CASSPRGGSPTGANVLTF
>-|TRBJ2-3|TRBV4-1
CASSQAPYNTDTQYF
>-|TRBJ2-3|TRBV9
CASSAPRSDTDTQYF
>once|TRBJ2-7|TRBV7-9
CASSRTGARSGRAGEQYF
>-|TRBJ2-3|TRBV15
CATSRGVAEFTDTQYF
>-|TRBJ2-5|TRBV7-9
CASSLPGTGEETQYF
>-|TRBJ2-5|TRBV19
CASTPDRDETQYF
>-|TRBJ2-1|TRBV29-1
CSVGGGGEWRGTYNEQFF
>-|TRBJ2-5|TRBV19
CASSARQPGLAGEETQYF
>-|TRBJ1-3|TRBV29-1
CSASSYSGNTIYF
>-|TRBJ2-2|TRBV6-1
CASSDQEHGELFF
>-|TRBJ2-1|TRBV18
CASSRLAGHEQFF
>-|TRBJ2-6|TRBV13
CASSSILNSGANVLTF
>-|TRBJ2-2|TRBV7-2
CASSAVRGGLNTGELFF
>once|TRBJ2-5|TRBV5-6
CASSSLTSGRPLVETQYF
>-|TRBJ2-3|TRBV6-4
CVSSERPGGADTQYF
>-|TRBJ2-7|TRBV18
CASSQGTGVTYEQYF
>-|TRBJ2-5|TRBV19
CASSIGGRAGETQYF
>-|TRBJ2-3|TRBV19
CASTFTDTQYF
>-|TRBJ2-7|TRBV7-2
CASSLTSGGYEQYF
>-|TRBJ2-7|TRBV2
CASRELSYEQYF
>once|TRBJ2-1|TRBV2
CASSGLAGHEQFF
>-|TRBJ2-3|TRBV5-1
CASSLAGSGDTQYF
>-|TRBJ2-4|TRBV28
CASFGRDGAKNIQYF
>few|TRBJ2-4|TRBV7-9
CASSPRLAGAKNIQYF
>-|TRBJ1-2|TRBV27
CASLGQGVGSGYGYTF
>-|TRBJ1-2|TRBV7-2
CASSFPATGGYTF
>-|TRBJ2-5|TRBV5-4
CASSLFGGETQYF
>-|TRBJ1-4|TRBV4-1
CASSQGGFGEKLFF
>-|TRBJ2-7|TRBV5-4
CASSPDSSGRAYEQYF
>-|TRBJ2-6|TRBV5-1
CASSLDGTGNSGANVLTF
>-|TRBJ2-1|TRBV29-1
CSVEDHTRGRFLYNEQFF
>-|TRBJ2-2|TRBV15
CATSRDRRTGELFF
>-|TRBJ2-1|TRBV19
CASTLGLAGDEQFF
>once|TRBJ2-1|TRBV27
CASLKRGLGNEQFF
>once|TRBJ2-3|TRBV7-6
CASSPMRLNTDTQYF
>once|TRBJ1-1|TRBV27
CASSFSGRWMEAFF
>-|TRBJ2-5|TRBV19
CASSIVGVSLETQYF
>once|TRBJ2-1|TRBV9
CASTPDRAGNERNEQFF
>once|TRBJ2-7|TRBV11-1
CASSKYTGPYEQYF
>-|TRBJ2-7|TRBV19
CASSILPGQGRSYEQYF
>-|TRBJ2-2|TRBV5-6
CASSKIARLHSPGELFF
>-|TRBJ1-3|TRBV29-1
CSTTGNTIYF
>-|TRBJ1-2|TRBV7-2
CASSLTQEGYGYTF
>once|TRBJ1-1|TRBV19
CASSPAPTGGTEAFF
>-|TRBJ1-3|TRBV9
CASRGGGNTIYF
>-|TRBJ2-7|TRBV11-2
CASRRGGRAYEQYF
>-|TRBJ2-5|TRBV11-2
CASSLGPLADQETQYF
>-|TRBJ1-2|TRBV7-9
CASSLAGANYGYTF
>-|TRBJ2-3|TRBV5-1
CASSLRLAGSDTQYF
>once|TRBJ2-2|TRBV9
CASSLASRAGELFF
>-|TRBJ2-3|TRBV19
CASSMRGYRVGTDTQYF
>-|TRBJ1-5|TRBV7-2
CASSRQISSNQPQHF
>-|TRBJ1-1|TRBV5-4
CASSMGSPGAEAFF
>-|TRBJ2-5|TRBV2
CASTGALSYQETQYF
>-|TRBJ2-7|TRBV2
CASTTEGVNGQYF
>-|TRBJ2-5|TRBV28
CASSLGPGTQYF
>-|TRBJ1-1|TRBV29-1
CSVQGMGKFTEAFF
>-|TRBJ1-5|TRBV27
CASSFSGDGQPQHF